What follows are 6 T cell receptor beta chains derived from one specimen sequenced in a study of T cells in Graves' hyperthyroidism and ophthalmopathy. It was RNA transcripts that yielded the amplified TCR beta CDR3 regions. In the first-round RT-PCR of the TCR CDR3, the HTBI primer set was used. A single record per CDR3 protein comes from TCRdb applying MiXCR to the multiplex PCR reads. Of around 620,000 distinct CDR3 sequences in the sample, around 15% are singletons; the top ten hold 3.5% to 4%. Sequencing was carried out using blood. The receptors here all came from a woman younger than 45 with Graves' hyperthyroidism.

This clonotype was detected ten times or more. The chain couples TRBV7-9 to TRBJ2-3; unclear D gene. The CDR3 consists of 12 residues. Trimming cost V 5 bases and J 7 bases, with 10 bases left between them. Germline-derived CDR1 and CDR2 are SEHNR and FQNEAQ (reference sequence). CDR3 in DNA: TGTGCCAGCAGCCCAACGAGGAATACGCAGTATTTT. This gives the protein CASSPTRNTQYF.

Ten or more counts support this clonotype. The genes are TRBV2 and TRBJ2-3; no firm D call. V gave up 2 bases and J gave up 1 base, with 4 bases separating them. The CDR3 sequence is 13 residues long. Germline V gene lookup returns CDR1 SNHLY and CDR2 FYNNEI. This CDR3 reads CASSERRTDTQYF. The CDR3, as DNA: TGTGCCAGCAGTGAACGGCGCACAGATACGCAGTATTTT. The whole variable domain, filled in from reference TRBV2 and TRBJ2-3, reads EPEVTQTPSHQVTQMGQEVILRCVPISNHLYFYWYRQILGQKVEFLVSFYNNEISEKSEIFDDQFSVERPDGSNFTLKIRSTKLEDSAMYFCASSERRTDTQYFGPGTRLTVL.

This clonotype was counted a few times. CDR3 sequence reads: CASSLGGEPGSEKLFF. The CDR3 DNA sequence: TGTGCCAGCAGCTTGGGTGGTGAGCCAGGGAGCGAAAAACTGTTTTTT. The rearrangement joins TRBV7-9 to TRBJ1-4, with D tentatively TRBD1 (5 bases). V lost 3 bases and J lost 8, with 19 bases in between. The CDR3 is 16 amino acids. Germline CDR1 reads SEHNR; CDR2 reads FQNEAQ (reference sequence).

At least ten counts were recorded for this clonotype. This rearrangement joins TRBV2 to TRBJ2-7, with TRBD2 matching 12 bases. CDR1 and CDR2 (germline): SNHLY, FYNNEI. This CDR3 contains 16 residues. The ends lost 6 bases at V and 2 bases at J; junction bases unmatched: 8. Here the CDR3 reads CASRAPGLAGTYEQYF. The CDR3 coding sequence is TGTGCCAGCAGAGCGCCTGGACTAGCGGGGACCTACGAGCAGTACTTC.

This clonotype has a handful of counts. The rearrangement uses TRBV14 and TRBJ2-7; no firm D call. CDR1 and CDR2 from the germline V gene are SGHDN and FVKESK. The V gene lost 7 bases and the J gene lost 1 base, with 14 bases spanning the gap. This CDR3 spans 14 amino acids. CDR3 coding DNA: TGTGCCAGCAAGGAAAAACAAAATTCCTACGAGCAGTACTTC. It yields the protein CASKEKQNSYEQYF.

Here the CDR3 reads CASSWGDARGPGNTIYF. DNA of the CDR3: TGCGCCAGCAGCTGGGGAGACGCAAGGGGCCCTGGAAACACCATATATTTT. The chain employs TRBV5-1 and TRBJ1-3, with D perhaps TRBD1 (5 bases). Per germline, CDR1 SGHRS and CDR2 YFSETQ. This CDR3 has 17 residues. Trimming removed 3 bases from V and 2 bases from J, with 18 bases in between. The full variable domain, its missing parts supplied by reference TRBV5-1 and TRBJ1-3, is KAGVTQTPRYLIKTRGQQVTLSCSPISGHRSVSWYQQTPGQGLQFLFEYFSETQRNKGNFPGRFSGRQFSNSRSEMNVSTLELGDSALYLCASSWGDARGPGNTIYFGEGSWLTVV.